This TCR beta chain was retrieved from a study of blood T cell repertoires in COVID-19. TCRdb's copy holds only in-frame clones and misses some; the assay was immunoSEQ multiplex PCR. Of around 150,000 clones detected, around four fifths appear once; the ten largest clones hold less than 7%. Germline V gene sequence: CDR1 SGHDN, CDR2 FVKESK. The CDR3 sequence is 15 residues long. With 1 base clipped from V and 7 bases from J, the junction kept 6 bases outside the gene matches. The study counted Cohort 3 donors as recovered given two negative PCRs, clearance, or symptom resolution. This chain links TRBV14 with TRBJ2-1; 8 bases align to TRBD2. The specimen sequenced was PBMCs or T cells enriched from blood (not recorded which). This TCR came from a woman aged 40 to 50 who had recovered from COVID-19. CDR3 sequence (DNA): TGTGCCAGCAGCCAAGGTTCGGGAGGGCCGAATGAGCAGTTCTTC. It translates to CASSQGSGGPNEQFF.